This T cell receptor beta chain was sequenced in a study of Ad26.COV2.S vaccination and SARS-CoV-2 variants. At the level of the study: Dosing was one shot or two shots 56 days apart. Points from the study as a whole: The TCR breadth and depth analyses may have understated or missed part of the total T cell responses.

Germline V gene sequence: CDR1 MNHEY, CDR2 SMNVEV (reference sequence). The CDR3 is 15 residues long. After removal of 7 bases from V and 6 bases from J, the junction contained 5 bases not matched to a gene. Assay used: immunoSEQ multiplex PCR; TCRdb lists only in-frame clones, some missing. The repertoire holds 400,000 to 500,000 clones, with roughly nine tenths as singletons. The treatment denotes: 19 received Ad26.COV2.S at low or high dose, single or two shots; about five received placebo; per-sample allocation not given. The samples were gathered on day 63 after the first injection of vaccine or placebo. Comments on this clone: The antigen remains unidentified.

The TCR comes from a person aged 18-65 years who received the Ad26.COV2.S COVID-19 vaccine or a placebo. V and J are TRBV27 and TRBJ2-3; TRBD2 matches at 15 bases. The sequencing here drew on peripheral blood, taken in a trial of Ad26.COV2.S vaccine versus placebo. The CDR3 DNA reads as TGTGCCAGCAAACCCGGGACTAGCGGGGGGGATACGCAGTATTTT. Translating it yields CASKPGTSGGDTQYF.